Listed here are 11 T cell receptor beta chains from one sample, sequenced in a study of T cell responses to AZD1222 COVID-19 vaccine. Assay used: immunoSEQ multiplex PCR; TCRdb lists only in-frame clones, some missing. The sample carries some 120,000 clones, 88% recorded once. The starting material was peripheral blood, obtained on day 0 of AZD1222 vaccination. These TCRs come from an adult in good health.

The CDR3 nucleotides read TGTGCCAGCAGTTTTTCGGGAAATAATTCACCCCTCCACTTT. It translates to CASSFSGNNSPLHF. The V call is TRBV27, the J call TRBJ1-6; no definite D call. V dropped 3 bases and J dropped 5 bases, with 8 bases sitting between them. Germline loops: CDR1 MNHEY, CDR2 SMNVEV (reference sequence). This CDR3 is 14 amino acids long.

The rearrangement links TRBV5-4 to TRBJ1-1, with TRBD1 identical over 8 bases. The CDR3 length is 14 residues. Germline CDR1 and CDR2: SGHNT and YYREEE (reference sequence). V trimming: 4 bases; J trimming: 4 bases; junction bases outside the gene matches: 6. DNA for the CDR3: TGTGCCAGCAGCCCGACCGACAGGGGCACTGAAGCTTTCTTT. Protein product: CASSPTDRGTEAFF.

V gene TRBV21-1 combines with J gene TRBJ2-7; TRBD1, the table's D call, lacks a check against the DNA. TRBV21-1 counts as a pseudogene. This CDR3 comprises 14 residues. CDR3 amino acids: CARETWTGSYEQYF. The CDR3 nucleotides read TGTGCCCGCGAGACATGGACAGGGAGTTACGAGCAGTACTTC.

The chain links TRBV3-1 (or the pseudogene TRBV3-2) to TRBJ2-1; 12 bases match TRBD1. The V and J ends lost 4 bases and 9 bases, in that order; junction bases with no gene match: 7. CDR1 is LGHDT and CDR2 is YNNKEL in the germline V gene (reference sequence). This CDR3 has 15 amino acids. This chain's CDR3 is CASSRRDRGPGEQFF. The CDR3 coding sequence is TGTGCCAGCAGCCGCCGGGACAGGGGGCCGGGTGAGCAGTTCTTC.

The chain carries TRBV27 and TRBJ2-1; 7 bases map to TRBD2. CDR1 is MNHEY, CDR2 SMNVEV, per germline (reference sequence). The CDR3 consists of 15 residues. With V trimmed by 5 bases and J by 4 bases, 8 bases remained unmatched. The CDR3 DNA reads as TGTGCCAGCAGTACGCCGCTAGCGGATTACAATGAGCAGTTCTTC. Amino acids: CASSTPLADYNEQFF.

V gene TRBV7-9 combines with J gene TRBJ2-7, with D possibly matching TRBD2 (5 bases). V lost 2 bases and J lost 5, with 16 bases in between. Germline CDR1 reads SEHNR; CDR2 reads FQNEAQ (reference sequence). The CDR3 covers 15 residues. Written as DNA, the CDR3 is TGTGCCAGCAGCTTATCGGTGAGGGAAGTGGACGAGCAGTACTTC. This sequence encodes CASSLSVREVDEQYF.

The V call is TRBV3-1 (or the pseudogene TRBV3-2), the J call TRBJ1-2; D not certain. Trimming took off 1 base at V and 8 bases at J, with 17 bases between the two ends. From germline, CDR1 is LGHDT and CDR2 YNNKEL (reference sequence). The CDR3 has 15 amino acids. CDR3: CASSQVEGGLLGYTF. Here the CDR3 DNA reads TGTGCCAGCAGCCAAGTGGAGGGTGGATTGTTAGGCTACACCTTC.

This clone was seen once. This rearrangement joins TRBV19 to TRBJ1-1, with 7 bases identical to TRBD1. The CDR3 runs to 16 residues. Germline V gene lookup returns CDR1 LNHDA and CDR2 SQIVND (reference sequence). Unmatched junction bases numbered 13, after V lost 8 bases and J lost 1 base. As DNA, the CDR3 is TGTGCCAGTCTTCGACAGGGAATCCGTAGGAACACTGAAGCTTTCTTT. Its translation is CASLRQGIRRNTEAFF.

This clone was detected once. This sequence joins TRBV27 and TRBJ1-5; D call uncertain. Between the trimmed V and J ends, which lost 6 bases and 1 base, there was a span of 10 bases. The CDR3 consists of 14 residues. The germline gives CDR1 MNHEY, CDR2 SMNVEV (reference sequence). The CDR3, as DNA: TGTGCCAGCAGCCTCGGGCCGAGCAATCAGCCCCAGCATTTT. Protein product: CASSLGPSNQPQHF.

The gene calls are TRBV10-3 and TRBJ2-3; possibly TRBD1 for D (5 bases). Germline V CDR1 and CDR2: ENHRY, SYGVKD. There are 13 residues in the CDR3. The germline V and J ends were trimmed by 4 bases and 3 bases, with 8 bases remaining between them. CDR3 in amino acids: CAISGGGTDTQYF. The CDR3 DNA reads as TGTGCCATCAGTGGGGGCGGTACAGATACGCAGTATTTT.

This clone was recorded once. DNA for the CDR3: TGTGCCACCAGCAGGGCACCCCACTACGAGCAGTACTTC. Its protein product is CATSRAPHYEQYF. The chain combines TRBV24-1 with TRBJ2-7; a possible D gene is TRBD1 (5 bases). The CDR3 runs 13 residues. Germline V gives CDR1 KGHDR, CDR2 SFDVKD. Trimming removed 7 bases from V and 3 bases from J, with 12 bases in between.